This T cell receptor beta chain is from a study of radiotherapy plus CTLA-4 blockade in lung cancer. About the research overall: 18% of patients responded objectively, and approximately 31% achieved disease control.

CDR3 length equals 14 residues. Germline V gene data show CDR1 as SGHRS and CDR2 as YFSETQ. Trimming took off 2 bases at V and 0 bases at J, with 9 bases between the two ends. On this clone itself: The antigen is not known.

Libraries were prepared by immunoSEQ multiplex PCR; TCRdb keeps only in-frame clonotypes and omits some of them. The sample holds about 120,000 clones; roughly 80% are singletons and the top ten take over 4%. With ipilimumab providing CTLA-4 blockade, focal radiation was administered to patients who had chemo-refractory metastatic non-small-cell lung cancer. Findings and caveats of the study: An expansion of tumor-derived TCR clones occurred in blood after radiotherapy plus ipilimumab. In blood, early T cell clone dynamics reportedly predicted response best, together with interferon-beta.

Specimen: peripheral blood, collected from a patient treated with radiotherapy plus ipilimumab. This chain links TRBV5-1 with TRBJ2-7; D is possibly TRBD1 (5 bases). This TCR was sampled from a human donor with non-small cell lung cancer who had a partial response to radiotherapy plus ipilimumab. The CDR3 region is CASSFLDNSYEQYF. CDR3 nucleotides: TGCGCCAGCAGCTTCCTGGACAACTCCTACGAGCAGTACTTC. The full variable domain, its missing parts supplied by reference TRBV5-1 and TRBJ2-7, is KAGVTQTPRYLIKTRGQQVTLSCSPISGHRSVSWYQQTPGQGLQFLFEYFSETQRNKGNFPGRFSGRQFSNSRSEMNVSTLELGDSALYLCASSFLDNSYEQYFGPGTRLTVT.